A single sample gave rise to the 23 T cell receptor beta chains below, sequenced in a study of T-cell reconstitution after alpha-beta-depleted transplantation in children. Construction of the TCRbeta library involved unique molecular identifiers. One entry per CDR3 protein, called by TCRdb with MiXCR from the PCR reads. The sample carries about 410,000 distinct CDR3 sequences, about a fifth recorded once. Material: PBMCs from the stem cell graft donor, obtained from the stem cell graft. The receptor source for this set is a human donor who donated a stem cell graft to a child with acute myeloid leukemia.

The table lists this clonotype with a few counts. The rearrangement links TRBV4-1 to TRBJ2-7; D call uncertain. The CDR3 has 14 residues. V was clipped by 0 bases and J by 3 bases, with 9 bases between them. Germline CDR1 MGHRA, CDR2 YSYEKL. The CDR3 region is CASSQDPGVYEQYF. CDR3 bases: TGCGCCAGCAGCCAAGATCCTGGCGTCTACGAGCAGTACTTC.

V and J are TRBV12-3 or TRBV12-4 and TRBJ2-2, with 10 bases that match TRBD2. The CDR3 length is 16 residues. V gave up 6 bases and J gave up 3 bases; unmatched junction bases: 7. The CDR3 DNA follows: TGTGCCAGCAGCGAGATCGGGACTAGCGACACCGGGGAGCTGTTTTTT. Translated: CASSEIGTSDTGELFF.

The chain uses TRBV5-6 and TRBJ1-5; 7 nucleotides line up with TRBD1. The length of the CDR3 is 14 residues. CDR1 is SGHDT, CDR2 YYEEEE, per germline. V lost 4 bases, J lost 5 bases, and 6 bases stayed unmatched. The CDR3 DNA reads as TGTGCCAGCAGCGTGACAGGGACCCATCAGCCCCAGCATTTT. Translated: CASSVTGTHQPQHF.

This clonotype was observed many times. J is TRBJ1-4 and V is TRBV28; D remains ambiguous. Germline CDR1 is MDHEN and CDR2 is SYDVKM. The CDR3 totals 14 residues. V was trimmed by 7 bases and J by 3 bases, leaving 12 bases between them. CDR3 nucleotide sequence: TGTGCCAGCAAGTCGGAGTACGCTAATGAAAAACTGTTTTTT. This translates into CASKSEYANEKLFF.

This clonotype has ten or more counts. This CDR3 is CSATAITDTQYF. DNA for the CDR3: TGCAGCGCCACAGCGATCACAGATACGCAGTATTTT. The chain has TRBV29-1 and TRBJ2-3, with D unclear. Germline CDR1 SQVTM, CDR2 ANQGSEA. CDR3 size: 12 residues. Trimming took off 7 bases at V and 2 bases at J, with 10 bases between the two ends.

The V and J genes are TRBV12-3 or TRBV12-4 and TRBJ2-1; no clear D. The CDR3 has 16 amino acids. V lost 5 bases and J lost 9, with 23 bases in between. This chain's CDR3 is CASSLTVAGTLGEQFF. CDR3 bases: TGTGCCAGCAGTCTTACCGTCGCCGGCACCCTCGGTGAGCAGTTCTTC.

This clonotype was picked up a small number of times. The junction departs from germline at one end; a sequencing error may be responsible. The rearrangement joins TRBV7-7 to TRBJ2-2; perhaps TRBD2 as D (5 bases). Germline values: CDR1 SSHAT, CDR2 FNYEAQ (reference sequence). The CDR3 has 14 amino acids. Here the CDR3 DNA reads TGTGCTAGCAGCTTAGGTAGCGCCACCGGGGAGCTGTTTTTT. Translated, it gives CASSLGSATGELFF.

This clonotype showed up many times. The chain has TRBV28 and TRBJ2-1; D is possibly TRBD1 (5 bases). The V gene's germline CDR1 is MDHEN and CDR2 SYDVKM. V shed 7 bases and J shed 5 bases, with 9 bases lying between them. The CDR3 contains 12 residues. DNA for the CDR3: TGTGCCAGCACCCGACAGAACAATGAGCAGTTCTTC. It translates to CASTRQNNEQFF. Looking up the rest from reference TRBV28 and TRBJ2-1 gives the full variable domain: DVKVTQSSRYLVKRTGEKVFLECVQDMDHENMFWYRQDPGLGLRLIYFSYDVKMKEKGDIPEGYSVSREKKERFSLILESASTNQTSMYLCASTRQNNEQFFGPGTRLTVL.

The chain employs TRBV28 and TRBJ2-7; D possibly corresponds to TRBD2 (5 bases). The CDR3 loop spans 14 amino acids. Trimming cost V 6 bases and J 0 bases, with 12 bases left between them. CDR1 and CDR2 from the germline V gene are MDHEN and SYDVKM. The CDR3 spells CASSSPSYSYEQYF. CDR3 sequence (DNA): TGTGCCAGCAGCTCCCCTAGCTACTCCTACGAGCAGTACTTC.

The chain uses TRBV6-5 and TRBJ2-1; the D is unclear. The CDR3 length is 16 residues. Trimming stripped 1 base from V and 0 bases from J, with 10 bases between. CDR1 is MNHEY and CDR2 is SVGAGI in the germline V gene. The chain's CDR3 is CASSYWPTSSYNEQFF. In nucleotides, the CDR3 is TGTGCCAGCAGTTACTGGCCTACGAGCTCCTACAATGAGCAGTTCTTC.

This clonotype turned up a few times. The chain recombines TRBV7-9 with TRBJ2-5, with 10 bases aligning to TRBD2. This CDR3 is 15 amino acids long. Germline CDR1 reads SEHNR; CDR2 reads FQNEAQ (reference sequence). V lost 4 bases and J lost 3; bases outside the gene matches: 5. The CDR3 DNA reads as TGTGCCAGCAGCTGGACCGGGACTAGCGAAGAGACCCAGTACTTC. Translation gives CASSWTGTSEETQYF.

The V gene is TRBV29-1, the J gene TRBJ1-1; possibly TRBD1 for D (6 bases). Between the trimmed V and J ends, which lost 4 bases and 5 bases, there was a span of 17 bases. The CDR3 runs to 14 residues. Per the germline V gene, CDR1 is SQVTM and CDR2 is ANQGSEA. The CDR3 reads CSVAPGGRGTEAFF. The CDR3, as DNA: TGCAGCGTTGCTCCGGGGGGGCGGGGGACTGAAGCTTTCTTT.

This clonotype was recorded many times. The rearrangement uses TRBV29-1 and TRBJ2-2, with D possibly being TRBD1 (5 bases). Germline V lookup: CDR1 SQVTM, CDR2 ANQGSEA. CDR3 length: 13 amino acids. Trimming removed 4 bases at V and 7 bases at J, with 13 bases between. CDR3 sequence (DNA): TGCAGCGTTGGACCCCAGGGATACGGGGAGCTGTTTTTT. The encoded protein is CSVGPQGYGELFF.

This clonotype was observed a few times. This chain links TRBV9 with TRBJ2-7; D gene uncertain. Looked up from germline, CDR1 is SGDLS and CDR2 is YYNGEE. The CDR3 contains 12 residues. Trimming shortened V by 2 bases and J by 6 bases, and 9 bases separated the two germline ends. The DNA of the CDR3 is TGTGCCAGCAGCGTCAACAAGGGCGAGCAGTACTTC. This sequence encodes CASSVNKGEQYF.

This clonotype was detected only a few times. CDR3 amino acids: CASSPGASSGGYTF. For the CDR3, the DNA is TGTGCCAGCAGTCCCGGGGCCTCCTCCGGGGGCTACACCTTC. The chain employs TRBV12-3 or TRBV12-4 and TRBJ1-2; TRBD1 is a possible D gene (5 bases). The CDR3 covers 14 residues. Trimming left V 5 bases short and J 8 bases short, with 18 bases between.

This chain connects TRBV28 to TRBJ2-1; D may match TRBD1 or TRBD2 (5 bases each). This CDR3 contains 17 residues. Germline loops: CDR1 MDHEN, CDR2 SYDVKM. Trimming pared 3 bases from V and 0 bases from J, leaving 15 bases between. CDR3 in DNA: TGTGCCAGCAGTTTCTGGATTGTCGGGGCCTCCTACAATGAGCAGTTCTTC. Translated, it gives CASSFWIVGASYNEQFF. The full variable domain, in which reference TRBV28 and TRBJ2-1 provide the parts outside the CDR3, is DVKVTQSSRYLVKRTGEKVFLECVQDMDHENMFWYRQDPGLGLRLIYFSYDVKMKEKGDIPEGYSVSREKKERFSLILESASTNQTSMYLCASSFWIVGASYNEQFFGPGTRLTVL.

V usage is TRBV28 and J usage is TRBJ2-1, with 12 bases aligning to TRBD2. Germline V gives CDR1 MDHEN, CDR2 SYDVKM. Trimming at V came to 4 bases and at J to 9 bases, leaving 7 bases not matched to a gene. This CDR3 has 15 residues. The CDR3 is CASSSRLAGVGEQFF. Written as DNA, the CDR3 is TGTGCCAGCAGTTCGCGACTAGCGGGAGTCGGTGAGCAGTTCTTC.

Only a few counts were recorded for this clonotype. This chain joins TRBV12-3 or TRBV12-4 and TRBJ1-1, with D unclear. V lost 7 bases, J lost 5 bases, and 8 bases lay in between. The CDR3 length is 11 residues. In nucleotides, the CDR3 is TGTGCCAGCAAAGGGCGGACTGAAGCTTTCTTT. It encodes CASKGRTEAFF.

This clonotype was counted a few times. The CDR3 reads CASSLEGTSFNEQFF. The CDR3, as DNA: TGCGCCAGCAGCTTGGAAGGGACTAGTTTCAATGAGCAGTTCTTC. This chain uses TRBV5-1 with TRBJ2-1; 8 positions match TRBD2. Germline V gene data show CDR1 as SGHRS and CDR2 as YFSETQ. V was clipped by 0 bases and J by 6 bases; unmatched bases: 5. The CDR3 has 15 residues.

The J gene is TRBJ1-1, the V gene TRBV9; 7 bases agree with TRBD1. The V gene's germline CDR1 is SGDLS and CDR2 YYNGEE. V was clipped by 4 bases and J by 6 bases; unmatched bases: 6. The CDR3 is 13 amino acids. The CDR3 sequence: CASSRTGTPEAFF. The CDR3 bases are TGTGCCAGCAGCCGGACAGGTACGCCTGAAGCTTTCTTT.

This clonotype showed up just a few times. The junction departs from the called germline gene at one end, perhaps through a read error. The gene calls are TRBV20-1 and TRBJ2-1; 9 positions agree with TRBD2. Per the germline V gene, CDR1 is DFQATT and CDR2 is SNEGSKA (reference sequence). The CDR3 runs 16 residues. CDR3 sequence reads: CCASSEAGGSYNEQFF. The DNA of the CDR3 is TGCTGTGCTAGTTCTGAAGCGGGAGGTTCCTACAATGAGCAGTTCTTC.

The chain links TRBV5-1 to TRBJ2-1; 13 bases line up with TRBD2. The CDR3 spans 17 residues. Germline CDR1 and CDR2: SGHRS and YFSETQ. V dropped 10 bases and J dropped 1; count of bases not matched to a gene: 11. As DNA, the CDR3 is TGCGCCTCGCGCCCCGGGACTAGCGGGGCATCCTACAATGAGCAGTTCTTC. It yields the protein CASRPGTSGASYNEQFF.

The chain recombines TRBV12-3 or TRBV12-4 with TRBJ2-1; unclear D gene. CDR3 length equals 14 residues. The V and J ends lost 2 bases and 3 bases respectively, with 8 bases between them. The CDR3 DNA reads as TGTGCCAGCAGTTTAAACCCACACTACAATGAGCAGTTCTTC. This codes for CASSLNPHYNEQFF.